What follows are 26 T cell receptor beta chains derived from one specimen sequenced in a study of cytomegalovirus exposure and HLA in healthy donors. Vbeta (60) and Jbeta (13) primers were used in the PCR. The method was immunoSEQ multiplex PCR; TCRdb's version includes in-frame clones alone and lacks a portion of them. The table lists 190,000 or so clones, less than 90% of them singletons. Sequenced material: PBMCs. The receptors derive from a middle-aged man in good health and CMV-seronegative.

This sequence joins TRBV7-2 and TRBJ2-1, with 9 positions matching TRBD1. The CDR3 consists of 15 residues. With V trimmed by 5 bases and J by 10 bases, 12 bases remained unmatched. Germline assignment: CDR1 SGHTA and CDR2 FQGNSA. In DNA form, the CDR3 reads TGTGCCAGCAGCCTCACAGGGGGCGCGGGAAGGGAGCAGTTCTTC. It encodes CASSLTGGAGREQFF.

The genes are TRBV7-2 and TRBJ2-3, with 7 bases matching TRBD2. Trimming at V came to 5 bases and at J to 0 bases, leaving 11 bases not matched to a gene. The length of the CDR3 is 17 residues. Germline values: CDR1 SGHTA, CDR2 FQGNSA. The CDR3: CASSLPKRELSTDTQYF. CDR3 sequence (DNA): TGTGCCAGCAGCCTACCCAAGCGGGAATTAAGCACAGATACGCAGTATTTT.

Details on this clone: One end of the junction is discordant with germline, which a read error may explain. V is TRBV7-9 and J is TRBJ1-5, with D uncertain. The CDR3 sequence is 13 residues long. Germline values: CDR1 SEHNR, CDR2 FQNEAQ (reference sequence). The CDR3 DNA is TGTTCCAGCAGCTTAATAGAGGGACAGCCCCAGCATTTT. Its protein product is CSSSLIEGQPQHF.

The V gene is TRBV28, the J gene TRBJ2-7, with D perhaps matching TRBD1 (6 bases). V lost 5 bases, J lost 4 bases, and 18 bases lay in between. The germline V gene encodes CDR1 MDHEN and CDR2 SYDVKM. CDR3 length equals 15 residues. CDR3 nucleotide sequence: TGTGCCAGCAGTGCTCTCGACAGGCCCTCGTACGAGCAGTACTTC. This sequence encodes CASSALDRPSYEQYF.

The table lists this clone with a few counts. J is TRBJ1-1 and V is TRBV9, with D unclear. The CDR3 runs 14 residues. Germline assignment: CDR1 SGDLS and CDR2 YYNGEE. V gave up 0 bases and J gave up 2 bases, with 8 bases separating them. For the CDR3, the DNA is TGTGCCAGCAGCGTAGCTTACAGAAACACTGAAGCTTTCTTT. It translates to CASSVAYRNTEAFF.

The genes are TRBV5-6 and TRBJ2-1; 13 nucleotides align to TRBD2. J gave up 7 bases and V 4 bases, and 8 bases lay outside the gene matches. CDR3 length equals 16 residues. Germline assignment: CDR1 SGHDT and CDR2 YYEEEE. CDR3 sequence reads: CASSPLLAGGPNEQFF. CDR3 coding DNA: TGTGCCAGCAGCCCATTACTAGCGGGAGGGCCTAATGAGCAGTTCTTC.

In DNA, the CDR3 is TGTGCCAGTAGTTCCCGGACAGGGGGCGCCTATGGCTACACCTTC. Translated: CASSSRTGGAYGYTF. This chain connects TRBV19 to TRBJ1-2; 11 bases map to TRBD1. Germline values: CDR1 LNHDA, CDR2 SQIVND (reference sequence). This CDR3 has 15 amino acids. V lost 5 bases and J lost 4; bases outside the gene matches: 6.

The genes are TRBV28 and TRBJ2-7, with D perhaps TRBD2 (5 bases). V was clipped by 5 bases and J by 7 bases, with 12 bases between them. The CDR3 extends over 12 amino acids. Germline V CDR1 and CDR2: MDHEN, SYDVKM. CDR3 loop: CASSTRTGEQYF. CDR3 bases: TGTGCCAGCAGTACACGGACGGGGGAGCAGTACTTC.

The chain uses TRBV30 and TRBJ1-6, with 8 positions matching TRBD1. This CDR3 comprises 14 residues. Losses at the gene ends were 2 bases for V and 5 bases for J; bases not matched to a gene: 2. Looked up from germline, CDR1 is GTSNPN and CDR2 is SVGIG (reference sequence). The CDR3 loop reads CAWSRQGNNSPLHF. DNA of the CDR3: TGTGCCTGGAGTAGACAGGGGAATAATTCACCCCTCCACTTT. The complete variable domain, with remaining parts taken from reference TRBV30 and TRBJ1-6, reads SQTIHQWPATLVQPVGSPLSLECTVEGTSNPNLYWYRQAAGRGLQLLFYSVGIGQISSEVPQNLSASRPQDRQFILSSKKLLLSDSGFYLCAWSRQGNNSPLHFGNGTRLTVT.

V is TRBV5-1 and J is TRBJ1-3; 8 bases are a match to TRBD1. CDR1 SGHRS and CDR2 YFSETQ come from the germline V gene. The CDR3 spans 17 residues. J lost 2 bases, V lost 4 bases, and 11 bases had no gene match. Here the CDR3 reads CASSPRTGWGPGNTIYF. The CDR3 nucleotides read TGCGCCAGCAGCCCTCGGACAGGGTGGGGACCTGGAAACACCATATATTTT.

The genes are TRBV5-1 and TRBJ2-3, with 11 bases aligning to TRBD2. Trimming removed 1 base from V and 2 bases from J; junction bases left unmatched: 6. The CDR3 is 17 amino acids. CDR1 is SGHRS and CDR2 is YFSETQ in the germline V gene. The CDR3 reads CASSLPLAGGLTDTQYF. The CDR3 DNA reads as TGCGCCAGCAGCTTGCCCCTAGCGGGAGGTCTCACAGATACGCAGTATTTT. Together with reference TRBV5-1 and TRBJ2-3, the CDR3 gives the full variable domain: KAGVTQTPRYLIKTRGQQVTLSCSPISGHRSVSWYQQTPGQGLQFLFEYFSETQRNKGNFPGRFSGRQFSNSRSEMNVSTLELGDSALYLCASSLPLAGGLTDTQYFGPGTRLTVL.

The chain carries TRBV11-2 and TRBJ1-4, with D unclear. The V end was cut by 2 bases, the J end by 8 bases, with 9 bases between. Germline V gene lookup returns CDR1 SGHAT and CDR2 FQNNGV. This CDR3 spans 13 amino acids. The CDR3 loop is CASSLRRGEKLFF. CDR3 DNA sequence: TGTGCCAGCAGCTTAAGGCGCGGCGAAAAACTGTTTTTT.

J is TRBJ1-3 and V is TRBV6-5; 8 positions agree with TRBD1. V gave up 6 bases and J gave up 7 bases; unmatched junction bases: 5. In germline, CDR1 is MNHEY, CDR2 SVGAGI. This CDR3 comprises 13 residues. The CDR3 reads CASRGQGANTIYF. CDR3 in DNA: TGTGCCAGCAGGGGGCAGGGGGCCAACACCATATATTTT.

V is TRBV5-4 and J is TRBJ2-6, with 10 bases aligning to TRBD2. This CDR3 contains 16 residues. Germline CDR1 is SGHNT and CDR2 is YYREEE (reference sequence). Germline trimming cut 9 bases from V and 0 bases from J; bases unmatched to any gene: 6. CDR3 nucleotides: TGTGCCACACTAGCGGGGTTTATCTCTGGGGCCAACGTCCTGACTTTC. Residues: CATLAGFISGANVLTF.

The gene calls are TRBV15 and TRBJ2-3; no clear D gene. The CDR3 runs to 15 residues. The germline CDR1 and CDR2 sequences are LNHNV and YYDKDF (reference sequence). V was cut by 3 bases and J by 1 base, with 11 bases left in between. DNA of the CDR3: TGTGCCACCAGCAGCCTTCTTCGAGGCACAGATACGCAGTATTTT. Protein product: CATSSLLRGTDTQYF.

The chain employs TRBV2 and TRBJ1-5; D may be TRBD1 (6 bases). The CDR3 sequence is 13 residues long. CDR1 and CDR2 from the germline V gene are SNHLY and FYNNEI. V was shortened by 10 bases and J by 10 bases, with 20 bases between the two germline ends. DNA of the CDR3: TGTGCCACCTCACTGACAGGCCCATCACCCCAGCATTTT. Encoded protein: CATSLTGPSPQHF.

J is TRBJ2-5 and V is TRBV5-1, with D perhaps TRBD1 (5 bases). The V gene lost 4 bases and the J gene lost 5 bases, with 12 bases spanning the gap. Germline values: CDR1 SGHRS, CDR2 YFSETQ. The length of the CDR3 is 13 residues. The CDR3 reads CASSLEGVETQYF. CDR3 DNA sequence: TGCGCCAGCAGCCTCGAAGGGGTGGAGACCCAGTACTTC.

The rearrangement uses TRBV7-2 and TRBJ2-3, with D uncertain. The CDR3 spans 15 residues. With 1 base removed from V and 2 bases from J, the gap between germline ends came to 10 bases. CDR1 SGHTA and CDR2 FQGNSA come from the germline V gene. CDR3 DNA sequence: TGTGCCAGCAGCTTAGACGTATTCTACACAGATACGCAGTATTTT. It is translated as CASSLDVFYTDTQYF.

The rearrangement uses TRBV7-9 and TRBJ2-5; 14 nucleotides align to TRBD2. The end of the DNA is better explained by TRBJ2-7, so the J call may be wrong. The CDR3 length is 17 residues. Germline lookup yields CDR1 SEHNR and CDR2 FQNEAQ (reference sequence). CDR3 residues: CASSEVGGLAGAYEQYF. The CDR3 nucleotides read TGTGCCAGCAGCGAAGTGGGGGGACTAGCGGGGGCCTACGAGCAGTACTTC.

The rearrangement joins TRBV7-9 to TRBJ1-1; a weak D match, TRBD1 (6 bases). With 5 bases removed from V and 3 bases from J, the gap between germline ends came to 10 bases. CDR1 is SEHNR, CDR2 FQNEAQ, per germline (reference sequence). The length of the CDR3 is 13 residues. The CDR3 here is CASSRPGDTEAFF. CDR3 sequence (DNA): TGTGCCAGCAGCCGCCCAGGGGACACTGAAGCTTTCTTT.

Note on this clone: An end of the junction does not agree with germline; a read error may underlie this. V and J are TRBV7-9 and TRBJ2-7, with TRBD1 matching over 7 bases. CDR1 and CDR2 from the germline V gene are SEHNR and FQNEAQ (reference sequence). The length of the CDR3 is 14 residues. DNA of the CDR3: TGTTCCAGCAGCCGGGGACAGAAGATCTACGAGCAGTACTTC. This translates into CSSSRGQKIYEQYF.

The rearrangement uses TRBV2 and TRBJ1-4; D possibly corresponds to TRBD1 (6 bases). Germline assignment: CDR1 SNHLY and CDR2 FYNNEI. Trimming took 3 bases from V and 6 from J, leaving 14 bases between them. The CDR3 extends over 15 amino acids. Here the CDR3 DNA reads TGTGCCAGCAGTGAGTGGGGCAGGGGCCATGAAAAACTGTTTTTT. It yields the protein CASSEWGRGHEKLFF.

This clone has a single count. The chain has TRBV7-8 and TRBJ1-5, with D possibly TRBD1 on 5 matching bases. CDR3 length: 14 amino acids. The germline V and J ends were trimmed by 5 bases and 6 bases, with 14 bases remaining between them. CDR1 is SGHVS, CDR2 FQNEAQ, per germline. The CDR3 DNA reads as TGTGCCAGCAGCCTCAGGGAAGGCCCTCAGCCCCAGCATTTT. This encodes CASSLREGPQPQHF.

J is TRBJ2-5 and V is TRBV5-1; maybe TRBD1 (6 bases). The DNA end is a closer match to TRBJ2-7, so the J assignment may be wrong. The germline V gene encodes CDR1 SGHRS and CDR2 YFSETQ. This CDR3 is built from 15 residues. As DNA, the CDR3 is TGCGCCAGCAGCTTGGCCAGGGGTTCACCTGGCGAGCAGTACTTC. As protein: CASSLARGSPGEQYF.

This clone was seen a single time. V and J are TRBV6-5 and TRBJ2-5, with 8 bases that match TRBD1. With V trimmed by 2 bases and J by 5 bases, 7 bases remained unmatched. This CDR3 is 15 amino acids long. Germline values: CDR1 MNHEY, CDR2 SVGAGI. The chain's CDR3 is CASSYRRGRGETQYF. As DNA, the CDR3 is TGTGCCAGCAGTTACCGCAGGGGGCGCGGGGAGACCCAGTACTTC.

This clone was recorded a few times. The chain employs TRBV19 and TRBJ1-3; D is unresolved. CDR3 length: 12 residues. Looked up from germline, CDR1 is LNHDA and CDR2 is SQIVND (reference sequence). V dropped 5 bases and J dropped 4 bases, with 6 bases sitting between them. In DNA form, the CDR3 reads TGTGCCAGTAGTCCCATCGGAAACACCATATATTTT. Translated, it gives CASSPIGNTIYF.